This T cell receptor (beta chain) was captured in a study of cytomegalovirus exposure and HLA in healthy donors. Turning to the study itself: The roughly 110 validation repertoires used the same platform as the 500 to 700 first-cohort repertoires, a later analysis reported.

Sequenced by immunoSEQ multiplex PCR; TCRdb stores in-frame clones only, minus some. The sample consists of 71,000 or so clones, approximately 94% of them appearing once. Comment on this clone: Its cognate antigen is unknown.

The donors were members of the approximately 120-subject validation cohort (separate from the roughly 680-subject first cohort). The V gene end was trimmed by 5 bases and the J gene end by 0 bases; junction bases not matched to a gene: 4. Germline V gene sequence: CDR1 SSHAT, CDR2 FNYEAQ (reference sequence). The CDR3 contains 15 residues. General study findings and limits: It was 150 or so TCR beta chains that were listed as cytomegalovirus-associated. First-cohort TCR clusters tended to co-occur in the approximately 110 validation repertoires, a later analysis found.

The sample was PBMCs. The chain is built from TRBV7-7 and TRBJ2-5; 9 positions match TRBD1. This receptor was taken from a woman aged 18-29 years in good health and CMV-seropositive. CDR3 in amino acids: CASSLGTGHQETQYF. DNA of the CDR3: TGTGCCAGCAGCCTAGGGACAGGGCACCAAGAGACCCAGTACTTC.